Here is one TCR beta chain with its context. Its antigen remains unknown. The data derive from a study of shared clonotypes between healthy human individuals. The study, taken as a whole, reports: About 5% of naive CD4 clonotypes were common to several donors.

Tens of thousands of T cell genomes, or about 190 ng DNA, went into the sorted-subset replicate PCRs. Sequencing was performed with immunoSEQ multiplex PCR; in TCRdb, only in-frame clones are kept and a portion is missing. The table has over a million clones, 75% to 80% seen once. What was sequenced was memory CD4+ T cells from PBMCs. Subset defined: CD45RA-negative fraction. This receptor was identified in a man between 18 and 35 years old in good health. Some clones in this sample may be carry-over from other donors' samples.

The CDR3 bases are TGTGCCAGCAGTTTATTAGGTAGCGGGAGTTTTGGGCAGTTCTTC. It encodes CASSLLGSGSFGQFF. The chain combines TRBV27 with TRBJ2-1; 9 nucleotides align to TRBD2. The CDR3 length is 15 residues. V lost 1 base and J lost 12; bases outside the gene matches: 10. CDR1 and CDR2 (germline): MNHEY, SMNVEV (reference sequence).